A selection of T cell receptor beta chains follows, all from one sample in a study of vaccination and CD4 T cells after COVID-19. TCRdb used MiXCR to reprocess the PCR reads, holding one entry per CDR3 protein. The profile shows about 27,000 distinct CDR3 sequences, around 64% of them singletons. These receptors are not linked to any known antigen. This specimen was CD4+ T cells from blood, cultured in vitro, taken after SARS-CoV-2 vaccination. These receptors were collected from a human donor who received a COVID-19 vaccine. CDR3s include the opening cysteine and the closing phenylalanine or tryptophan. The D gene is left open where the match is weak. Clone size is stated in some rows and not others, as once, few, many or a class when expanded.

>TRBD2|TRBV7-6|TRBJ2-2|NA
TGTGCCAGCAGCTGGACTAGCGGGGCCGAAACCGGGGAGCTGTTTTTT
CASSWTSGAETGELFF
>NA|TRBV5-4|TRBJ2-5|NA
TGTGCCAGCAGCGTATGGGGGAGAAAGACCCAGTACTTC
CASSVWGRKTQYF
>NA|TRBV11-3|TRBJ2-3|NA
TGTGCCAGCAGCCGTCCGGGGGCCCCCCCAGATACGCAGTATTTT
CASSRPGAPPDTQYF
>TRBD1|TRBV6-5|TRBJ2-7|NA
TGTGCCAGCAGTTACGCGGACAGGGGAGTCTACGAGCAGTACTTC
CASSYADRGVYEQYF
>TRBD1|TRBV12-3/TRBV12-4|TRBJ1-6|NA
TGTGCCAGCAGGGGACAGAGCCTATCGGGACCCCTCCACTTT
CASRGQSLSGPLHF
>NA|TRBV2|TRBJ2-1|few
TGTGCCAGCAGTGAAATGAGAGCGAATGAGCAGTTCTTC
CASSEMRANEQFF
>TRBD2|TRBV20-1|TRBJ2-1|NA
TGCAGTGCTAGGGAATCCTCTAGCGGGGGGGGGGACAATGAGCAGTTCTTC
CSARESSSGGGDNEQFF
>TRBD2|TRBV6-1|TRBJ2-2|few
TGTGCCAGCAGTGTAGCGGGGGGGCGGAACACCGGGGAGCTGTTTTTT
CASSVAGGRNTGELFF
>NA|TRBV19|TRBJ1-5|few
TGTGCCAGTAGTATGGAGTGGGGCGCGGATAGCAATCAGCCCCAGCATTTT
CASSMEWGADSNQPQHF
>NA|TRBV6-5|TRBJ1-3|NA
TGTGCCAGCAGTTTCAGCCCGCTTGGTTCTGGAAACACCATATATTTT
CASSFSPLGSGNTIYF
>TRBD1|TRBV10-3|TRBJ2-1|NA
TGTGCCATCAGTTCCGGGACAGGGGGTGAGCAGTTCTTC
CAISSGTGGEQFF
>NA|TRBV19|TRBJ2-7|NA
TGTGCCAGTAGTAGGAACGGCCAACTTTACGAGCAGTACTTC
CASSRNGQLYEQYF
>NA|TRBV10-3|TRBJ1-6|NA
TGTGCCATCAGTGACCTCGCGAATTCACCCCTCCACTTT
CAISDLANSPLHF
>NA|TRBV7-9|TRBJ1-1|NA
TGTGCCAGCAGCCGAGGGGGGGTCGGGACTGAAGCTTTCTTT
CASSRGGVGTEAFF
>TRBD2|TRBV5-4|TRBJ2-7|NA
TGTGCCAGCAGCACGAGAGGTGGTGCGAGCGGGGGGACCTACGAGCAGTACTTC
CASSTRGGASGGTYEQYF
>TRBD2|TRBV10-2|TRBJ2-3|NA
TGCGCCAGCAGGGGGGACAGGGGTCGGACTAGCGGGGGCGATCACCGCACAGATACGCAGTATTTT
CASRGDRGRTSGGDHRTDTQYF
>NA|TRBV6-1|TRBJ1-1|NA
TGTGCCAGCAGTGGTCCAGGCGAAGCTTTCTTT
CASSGPGEAFF